This record looks at one T cell receptor (beta chain) sequence and its context. Its antigen remains unidentified. Base qualities are not at hand, and no much larger clone is one base apart. The Qiagen DNeasy kit was used to extract genomic DNA both from unsorted PBMCs and from the negatively selected CD4+ and CD8+ fractions. Using primers that anneal to V and J segments, immunoSEQ multiplex PCR amplified the TCR beta CDR3 regions. A synthetic immune receptor repertoire was used to minimize amplification bias, and remaining bias was computationally removed after sequencing. Turning to the authors' computational methods: Custom Python scripts were used to quantify repertoire diversity as the Shannon entropy index. Unsorted, CD4+ and CD8+ repertoires were examined separately, except in combined analyses, for which CD4+ and CD8+ sequences were merged in silico. Clonal expansion was defined as at least a 2-fold frequency increase after treatment relative to C1D1, with a pseudocount of 0.5 for undetected baseline clones. Singleton clones were defined as clones with 0 or 1 copy at C1D1, and non-singleton clones were defined as clones with 2 or more copies. Clones expanded in unsorted samples were annotated as CD4+, CD8+ or unknown by matching protein sequences in sorted samples from the same patient. Wilcoxon tests on paired samples were used to test diversity changes from C1D1 to C4D1. The clones in this table, taken by TCRdb from immuneACCESS, are in-frame only. Not every clone is retained; where verified, under half of the shortfall comes from an unresolved V gene, and the cause of the rest is unknown. The V and J calls and clone size are taken from that table; D and trimming were inferred from the DNA. Counted in this sample were tens of thousands of clones; 80% to 90% of them appeared once. Around 11% of the sample is taken by the ten largest.

What this sample's time point label stands for: cycle 2 day 1 (C2D1) of nivolumab. Every trial patient had relapsed following autologous stem cell transplantation, and prior brentuximab vedotin exposure was what differed among cohorts A, B and C. A total of approximately 51 patients with relapsed/refractory classical Hodgkin lymphoma made up the trial cohort, and each patient's best overall response was complete response, partial response or progressive disease. Single-agent nivolumab was administered to trial patients in the multi-cohort phase II CheckMate 205 trial. Best overall response was determined by an independent review committee according to the 2007 International Working Group response criteria. Trial PBMCs were collected immediately before nivolumab initiation (C1D1) and during therapy at cycle 2 day 1 and cycle 4 day 1. Peripheral blood was collected in 8 mL Vacutainer Cell Preparation Tubes, from which PBMCs were isolated by centrifugation and then cryopreserved.

This entry is derived from a study of PD-1 blockade in classical Hodgkin lymphoma (dated by TCRdb to the early 2020s). Regarding the study in general: Nivolumab dosing was 3 mg/kg intravenously every 2 weeks, continuing until either disease progression or unacceptable toxicity. A peripheral blood immune signature of response to PD-1 blockade in classical Hodgkin lymphoma was defined using TCR beta sequencing and CyTOF.

Per the germline V gene, SGHRS is the CDR1 and YFSETQ is the CDR2. Clipping removes 0 bases from V and 5 bases from J, with 13 as the unmatched junction base count. There are 18 amino acids in the CDR3, from cysteine to phenylalanine inclusive. The kept DNA is CDR3 alone, 54 bases in frame from the first base. Study-wide conclusions, independent of this receptor: By C4D1, a significant rise was seen in CD4+ TCR diversity but not in CD8+ TCR diversity (p=0.0027 vs p=0.16), and the rise was most apparent among complete responders (p=0.02). Baseline TCR diversity was reported to be lower in newly diagnosed patients than in healthy donors, and even lower in relapsed/refractory patients. The study covered only a single clinical trial cohort, and the causes of the repertoire differences, possibly disease activity or prior therapy, were still not defined. Trial patients with a complete response had baseline diversity similar to that of newly diagnosed patients, while partial responders and progressors had significantly lower diversity. Lower diversity was observed in patients in whom nivolumab was started less than 1 year after ASCT, and these patients were excluded from later analyses so that confounding by immune reconstitution would be avoided.

This specimen consisted of peripheral blood mononuclear cells (PBMCs), obtained before the second cycle of nivolumab. The rearranged segments are TRBV5-1 and TRBJ2-5; 10 central nucleotides agree with TRBD1. The source of this sequence is a human donor with classical Hodgkin lymphoma. The CDR3 protein is CASSLGQRDRGYGETQYF. The DNA is TGCGCCAGCAGCTTGGGTCAGAGGGACAGGGGTTACGGGGAGACCCAGTACTTC. The entire variable domain, with the stretches around the CDR3 drawn from the reference TRBV5-1 and TRBJ2-5 proteins, is KAGVTQTPRYLIKTRGQQVTLSCSPISGHRSVSWYQQTPGQGLQFLFEYFSETQRNKGNFPGRFSGRQFSNSRSEMNVSTLELGDSALYLCASSLGQRDRGYGETQYFGPGTRLLVL.